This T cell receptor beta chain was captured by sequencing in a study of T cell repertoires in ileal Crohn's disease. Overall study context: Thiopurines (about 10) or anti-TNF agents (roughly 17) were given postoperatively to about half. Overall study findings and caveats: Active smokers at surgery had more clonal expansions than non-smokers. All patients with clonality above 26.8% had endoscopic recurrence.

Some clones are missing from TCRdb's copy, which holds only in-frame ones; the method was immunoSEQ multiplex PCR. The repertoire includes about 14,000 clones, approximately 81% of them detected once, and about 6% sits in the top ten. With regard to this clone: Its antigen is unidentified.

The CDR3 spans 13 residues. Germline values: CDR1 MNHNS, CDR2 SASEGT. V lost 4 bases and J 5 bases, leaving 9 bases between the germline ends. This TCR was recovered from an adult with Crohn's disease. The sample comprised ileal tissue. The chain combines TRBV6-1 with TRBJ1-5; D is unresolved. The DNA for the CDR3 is TGTGCCAGCAGTGGGGAGCCTTATCAGCCCCAGCATTTT. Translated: CASSGEPYQPQHF.